This entry is about one T cell receptor beta chain. Its specificity is unknown. Germline is not matched at one junction end, which may reflect a read error. This sample was taken from a study of T cell repertoires in cytomegalovirus infection. Study context: Recently identified HLA-C-restricted and well-studied HLA-B-restricted CMV epitopes were used. A matching HLA type, together with CMV infection, was signaled by public TCR beta signatures.

The CDR3 is made up of 16 amino acids. Germline V lookup: CDR1 MGHRA, CDR2 YSYEKL. TCRdb reprocessed the reads via MiXCR and lists one record per CDR3 protein. The data show around 85,000 distinct CDR3 sequences, about 45% seen once. The clonotype was recovered from a human donor in good health (CMV status not recorded). Some clones in this sample may be carry-over from other donors' samples. The sample in question was CD8+ T cells from cultured PBMCs, obtained from culture after CMV antigen stimulation. The chain is built from TRBV4-1 and TRBJ2-7, with D maybe TRBD1 (5 bases). In DNA, the CDR3 is TGTGCCAGCAGCCAAGATAGCAGGACATACTCCTACGAGCAGTACTTC. Protein: CASSQDSRTYSYEQYF.